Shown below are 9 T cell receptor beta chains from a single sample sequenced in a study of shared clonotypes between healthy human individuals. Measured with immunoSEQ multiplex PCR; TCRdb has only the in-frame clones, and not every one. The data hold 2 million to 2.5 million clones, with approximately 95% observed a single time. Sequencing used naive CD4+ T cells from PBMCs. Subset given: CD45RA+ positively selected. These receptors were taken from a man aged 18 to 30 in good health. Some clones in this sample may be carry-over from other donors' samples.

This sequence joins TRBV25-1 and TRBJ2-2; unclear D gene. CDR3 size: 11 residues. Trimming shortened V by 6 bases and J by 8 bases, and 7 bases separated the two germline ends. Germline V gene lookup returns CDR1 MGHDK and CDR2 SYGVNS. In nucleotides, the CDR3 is TGTGCCAGCAGAATAGAGGGGGAGCTGTTTTTT. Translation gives CASRIEGELFF. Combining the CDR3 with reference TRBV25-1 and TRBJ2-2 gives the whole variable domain EADIYQTPRYLVIGTGKKITLECSQTMGHDKMYWYQQDPGMELHLIHYSYGVNSTEKGDLSSESTVSRIRTEHFPLTLESARPSHTSQYLCASRIEGELFFGEGSRLTVL.

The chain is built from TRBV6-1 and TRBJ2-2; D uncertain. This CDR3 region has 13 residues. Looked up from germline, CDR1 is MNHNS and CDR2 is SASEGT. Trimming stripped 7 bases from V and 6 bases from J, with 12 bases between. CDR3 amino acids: CASTTTSPGELFF. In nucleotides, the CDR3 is TGTGCCAGCACCACCACCTCCCCCGGGGAGCTGTTTTTT.

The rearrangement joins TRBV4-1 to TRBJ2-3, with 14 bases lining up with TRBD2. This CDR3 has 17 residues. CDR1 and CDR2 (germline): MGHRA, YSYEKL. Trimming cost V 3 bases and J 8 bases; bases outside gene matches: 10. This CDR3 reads CASSQDGLAGGRGTQYF. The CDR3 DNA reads TGCGCCAGCAGCCAGGATGGACTAGCGGGAGGACGCGGTACGCAGTATTTT.

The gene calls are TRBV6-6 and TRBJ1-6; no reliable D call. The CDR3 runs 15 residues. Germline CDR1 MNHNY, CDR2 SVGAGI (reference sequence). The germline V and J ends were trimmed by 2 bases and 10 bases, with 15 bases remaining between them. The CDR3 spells CASSYVNSAVSPLHF. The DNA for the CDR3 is TGTGCCAGCAGTTACGTGAACAGTGCCGTGTCACCCCTCCACTTT.

The CDR3 nucleotides are TGTGCCAGCAGTTTGGATCGGCTTTTCTCCTACAATGAGCAGTTCTTC. It is translated as CASSLDRLFSYNEQFF. This chain joins TRBV27 and TRBJ2-1; D unresolved. Germline-derived CDR1 and CDR2 are MNHEY and SMNVEV (reference sequence). There are 16 residues in the CDR3. The V and J ends lost 3 bases and 0 bases respectively, with 12 bases between them.

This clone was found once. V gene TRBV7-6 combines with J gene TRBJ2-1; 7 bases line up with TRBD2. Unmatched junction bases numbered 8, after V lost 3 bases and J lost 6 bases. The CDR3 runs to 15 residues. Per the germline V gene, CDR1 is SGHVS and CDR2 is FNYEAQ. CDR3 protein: CASSLATSRSNEQFF. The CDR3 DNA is TGTGCCAGCAGCTTGGCGACTAGCAGAAGCAATGAGCAGTTCTTC.

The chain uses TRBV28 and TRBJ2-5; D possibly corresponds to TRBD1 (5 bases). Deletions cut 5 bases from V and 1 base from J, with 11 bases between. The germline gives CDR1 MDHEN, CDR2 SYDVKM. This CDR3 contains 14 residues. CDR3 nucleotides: TGTGCCAGCAGTCCCCAGACAGCCCAAGAGACCCAGTACTTC. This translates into CASSPQTAQETQYF.

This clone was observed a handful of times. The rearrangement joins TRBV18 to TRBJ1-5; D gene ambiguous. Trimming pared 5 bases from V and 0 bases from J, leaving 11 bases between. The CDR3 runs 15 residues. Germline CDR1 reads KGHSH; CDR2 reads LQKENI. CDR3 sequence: CASSVQGNSNQPQHF. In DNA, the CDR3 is TGTGCCAGCTCAGTACAAGGGAATAGCAATCAGCCCCAGCATTTT.

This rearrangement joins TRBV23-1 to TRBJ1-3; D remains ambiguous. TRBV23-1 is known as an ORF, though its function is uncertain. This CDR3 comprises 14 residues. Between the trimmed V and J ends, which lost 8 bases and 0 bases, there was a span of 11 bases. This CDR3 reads CASLDNHSGNTIYF. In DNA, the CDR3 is TGCGCCAGCCTCGACAACCACTCTGGAAACACCATATATTTT.